This entry is about one T cell receptor beta chain. What antigen it recognizes has not been identified. Per-base qualities were not stored, and no clone one base away is much larger. The immunoSEQ Assay, a bias-controlled multiplex PCR, was used to amplify TCRbeta CDR3 regions from genomic DNA. Per the original workflow: Within the assay, amplification of reference gene primers was used to estimate how many nucleated cells each sample contained. Sequence reads were collapsed and filtered to measure the absolute abundance of every unique TCRbeta CDR3 rearrangement. For each sample, productive Simpson clonality was calculated by taking the square root of Simpson's diversity index across productive rearrangements. Held by TCRdb, this immuneACCESS table contains in-frame sequences only and omits some clones. Under half of the omission traces to an unresolved V gene where checked; the cause of the rest is unknown. That table gives V, J and clone size, and the DNA gave D and trimming. The table for this sample lists approximately 50,000 clones; 90% of them were counted only once. The top ten clones comprise 3% to 4% of the sample.

Its CDR3 holds 15 amino acids, cysteine through phenylalanine. The sequence is cut down to CDR3 DNA, 45 bases in frame from base 1. Between the V and J ends, shortened by 0 bases and 0 bases respectively, the junction contains 7 bases. Looking up the germline V gene yields CDR1 SGHRS and CDR2 YFSETQ. Each collaborating institution followed its own protocols to collect whole blood in K2EDTA tubes. For TCRbeta analysis, collaborator samples were shipped as frozen whole blood, as isolated PBMCs, or as DNA extracted from either sample type. This sample was included in a study of blood T cell repertoires in COVID-19 (TCRdb year 2020). General notes on the study: Samples from collaborators originated in the United States, Italy and Spain and spanned both the acute and convalescent phases of COVID-19. The material from the prospective study consisted of cDNA or gDNA derived from T cells, B-cell-depleted T cells, or PBMCs. The repertoires were made available in a free public database intended to serve as a resource for research on the immune response to SARS-CoV-2. The dataset comprised deeply sampled blood TCRbeta repertoires from subjects exposed to, actively infected with, or recovered from COVID-19. Nearly every sample came with metadata listing a de-identified subject ID, COVID-19 status, age in years and sex. Where available, HLA class I and class II types were taken from metadata supplied by the sample provider and were not determined by assay-based typing. Samples came from the ongoing ImmuneRACE study (first 160 participants) plus 1,254 subjects from 6 global collaborators.

Study-level results and caveats: The amount of clinical and demographic metadata varied by source and participant and was provided uncurated.

Sequencing was performed on peripheral blood. This sequence uses TRBV5-1 and TRBJ1-3; no confident D gene assignment can be made. This clonotype was obtained from a human donor in a cohort sampled during active COVID-19. The DNA sequence follows: TGCGCCAGCAGCTTGGAGAGTTACTCTGGAAACACCATATATTTT. It translates as CASSLESYSGNTIYF.